This T cell receptor beta chain came from a study of cytomegalovirus exposure and HLA in healthy donors. 13 Jbeta primers and 60 Vbeta primers were used for the PCR. The assay was immunoSEQ multiplex PCR, and TCRdb's table has in-frame clones only and misses some. Recorded for this sample: about 40,000 clones. The CDR3 has 12 amino acids. V gave up 7 bases and J gave up 8 bases, with 12 bases separating them. Germline V gene data show CDR1 as MDHEN and CDR2 as SYDVKM. Sequenced: PBMCs. The V and J genes are TRBV28 and TRBJ2-1; D possibly corresponds to TRBD1 (5 bases). The sequence was obtained from a young woman in good health and CMV-seronegative. The CDR3 spells CASTGPGDEQFF. The CDR3 DNA reads as TGTGCCAGCACAGGGCCCGGCGATGAGCAGTTCTTC.